This T cell receptor (beta chain) was sequenced during a study of glioma-infiltrating T cells after dendritic cell vaccination. Germline V gene lookup returns CDR1 SGHTA and CDR2 FQGTGA. CDR3 length equals 14 residues. The J segment lost 5 bases and the V segment lost 5 bases, leaving 2 bases of the junction unmatched. Sample time point: after dendritic cell vaccination, including at tumor progression/relapse. Amplification used 60 V beta primers and 13 J beta primers. TCRdb's copy holds only in-frame clones and misses some; the assay was immunoSEQ multiplex PCR. The table includes 99,000 or so clones, approximately 84% detected once.

The chain couples TRBV7-3 to TRBJ2-3; 12 nucleotides align to TRBD2. The input for sequencing was blood, taken after dendritic cell vaccination. The source of this sequence is a human donor with glioblastoma. CDR3 coding DNA: TGTGCCAGCAGCCCGGGACTAGCGGGAGATACGCAGTATTTT. It translates to CASSPGLAGDTQYF.